These T cell receptor beta chains were read from a single sample in a study of spatial heterogeneity in lung cancer. One entry per CDR3 protein, called by TCRdb with MiXCR from the 5' RACE reads. Of fewer than 40,000 distinct CDR3 sequences listed, roughly 8% were seen once; the top ten hold 25% to 35%. The specimen comprised PBMCs, sampled at surgery. These receptors were obtained from a male donor with early-stage non-small cell lung cancer. CDR3s include the opening cysteine and the closing phenylalanine or tryptophan. The D gene is left open where the match is weak. Some rows mark clone size as missing; the rest say once, few, many or name a class of expanded clone.

j_gene: TRBJ2-1; v_gene: TRBV4-3; d_gene: TRBD2; abundance: many; CDR3aa: CASSQDLSSGRANEQFF; CDR3nt: TGCGCCAGCAGCCAAGATCTATCCAGCGGGAGGGCAAATGAGCAGTTCTTC
j_gene: TRBJ2-3; v_gene: TRBV15; d_gene: .; abundance: few; CDR3aa: CATSREQGPDTQYF; CDR3nt: TGTGCCACCAGCAGAGAGCAGGGACCAGATACGCAGTATTTT
j_gene: TRBJ2-5; v_gene: TRBV10-3; d_gene: .; abundance: many; CDR3aa: CAIRGTSGQTQYF; CDR3nt: TGTGCCATCAGAGGGACAAGCGGGCAGACCCAGTACTTC
j_gene: TRBJ2-3; v_gene: TRBV6-6; d_gene: TRBD1; abundance: many; CDR3aa: CASSTSSRDRGRGTQYF; CDR3nt: TGTGCCAGCAGTACCAGCAGCCGGGACAGGGGGCGCGGTACGCAGTATTTT
j_gene: TRBJ1-3; v_gene: TRBV7-3; d_gene: .; abundance: many; CDR3aa: CASSLFVGAGNTIYF; CDR3nt: TGTGCCAGCAGCTTATTCGTTGGCGCTGGAAACACCATATATTTT
j_gene: TRBJ2-7; v_gene: TRBV14; d_gene: TRBD1; abundance: few; CDR3aa: CASSLHRGDYEQYF; CDR3nt: TGTGCCAGCAGCTTACACAGGGGGGACTACGAGCAGTACTTC
j_gene: TRBJ2-1; v_gene: TRBV11-2; d_gene: TRBD2; abundance: .; CDR3aa: CASTSSGGDYNEQFF; CDR3nt: TGTGCCAGCACCAGTAGCGGGGGGGATTACAATGAGCAGTTCTTC
j_gene: TRBJ2-6; v_gene: TRBV29-1; d_gene: .; abundance: many; CDR3aa: CSVDSGSGANVLTF; CDR3nt: TGCAGCGTTGACAGTGGCTCTGGGGCCAACGTCCTGACTTTC
j_gene: TRBJ2-7; v_gene: TRBV12-3/TRBV12-4; d_gene: .; abundance: few; CDR3aa: CASSLSDRSYEQYF; CDR3nt: TGTGCCAGCAGCCTGTCAGACAGATCCTACGAGCAGTACTTC
j_gene: TRBJ1-1; v_gene: TRBV6-5; d_gene: TRBD1; abundance: few; CDR3aa: CASSDRVNTEAFF; CDR3nt: TGTGCCAGCAGCGACAGGGTGAACACTGAAGCTTTCTTT
j_gene: TRBJ2-3; v_gene: TRBV20-1; d_gene: .; abundance: many; CDR3aa: CSATVPGRSGDTQYF; CDR3nt: TGCAGTGCCACCGTCCCGGGACGGAGTGGTGATACGCAGTATTTT
j_gene: TRBJ1-1; v_gene: TRBV7-9; d_gene: .; abundance: few; CDR3aa: CASSKRGRSNTEAFF; CDR3nt: TGTGCCAGCAGCAAAAGGGGACGGTCGAACACTGAAGCTTTCTTT
j_gene: TRBJ1-1; v_gene: TRBV5-6; d_gene: .; abundance: many; CDR3aa: CASSLDPVGQWNTEAFF; CDR3nt: TGTGCCAGCAGCTTGGACCCCGTAGGGCAATGGAACACTGAAGCTTTCTTT
j_gene: TRBJ1-1; v_gene: TRBV5-5; d_gene: TRBD1; abundance: many; CDR3aa: CASSDTGGTEAFF; CDR3nt: TGTGCCAGCAGCGACACAGGGGGAACTGAAGCTTTCTTT
j_gene: TRBJ2-1; v_gene: TRBV14; d_gene: .; abundance: many; CDR3aa: CASSQGLAPSRDEQFF; CDR3nt: TGTGCCAGCAGCCAAGGGTTAGCGCCCTCTCGGGATGAGCAGTTCTTC
j_gene: TRBJ1-2; v_gene: TRBV29-1; d_gene: TRBD1; abundance: .; CDR3aa: CSVARTGGSVYGYTF; CDR3nt: TGCAGCGTCGCCCGGACAGGGGGCAGTGTCTATGGCTACACCTTC
j_gene: TRBJ2-5; v_gene: TRBV12-3/TRBV12-4; d_gene: .; abundance: many; CDR3aa: CASRDVEETQYF; CDR3nt: TGTGCCAGCAGGGACGTTGAAGAGACCCAGTACTTC
j_gene: TRBJ2-1; v_gene: TRBV20-1; d_gene: .; abundance: .; CDR3aa: CSADTLGAPFF; CDR3nt: TGCAGTGCTGATACCCTGGGGGCGCCTTTCTTC
j_gene: TRBJ2-1; v_gene: TRBV12-3/TRBV12-4; d_gene: .; abundance: many; CDR3aa: CASSFGRLGDEQFF; CDR3nt: TGTGCCAGCAGTTTTGGCCGGTTAGGGGATGAGCAGTTCTTC
j_gene: TRBJ2-3; v_gene: TRBV19; d_gene: .; abundance: .; CDR3aa: CASSSRLADTQYF; CDR3nt: TGTGCCAGTAGCAGCCGACTCGCAGATACGCAGTATTTT
j_gene: TRBJ2-2; v_gene: TRBV27; d_gene: .; abundance: few; CDR3aa: CASKSYRGTYAGFTGELFF; CDR3nt: TGTGCCAGCAAATCGTATCGCGGGACTTACGCGGGGTTCACCGGGGAGCTGTTTTTT
j_gene: TRBJ1-4; v_gene: TRBV6-2/TRBV6-3; d_gene: .; abundance: many; CDR3aa: CASRNGALIATNEKLFF; CDR3nt: TGTGCCAGCAGAAACGGGGCCTTAATAGCAACTAATGAAAAACTGTTTTTT
j_gene: TRBJ2-6; v_gene: TRBV9; d_gene: .; abundance: few; CDR3aa: CASLDSSGANVLTF; CDR3nt: TGTGCCAGCTTAGACAGCTCTGGGGCCAACGTCCTGACTTTC
j_gene: TRBJ1-1; v_gene: TRBV12-3/TRBV12-4; d_gene: .; abundance: few; CDR3aa: CASSLEGPDTEAFF; CDR3nt: TGTGCCAGCAGTTTAGAGGGGCCGGACACTGAAGCTTTCTTT
j_gene: TRBJ1-4; v_gene: TRBV29-1; d_gene: .; abundance: many; CDR3aa: CSVGPSPNEKLFF; CDR3nt: TGCAGCGTTGGGCCCAGTCCTAATGAAAAACTGTTTTTT
j_gene: TRBJ1-1; v_gene: TRBV18; d_gene: TRBD1; abundance: many; CDR3aa: CASSPGTGRTEAFF; CDR3nt: TGTGCCAGCTCACCAGGGACAGGGAGGACTGAAGCTTTCTTT
j_gene: TRBJ2-3; v_gene: TRBV7-2; d_gene: .; abundance: many; CDR3aa: CASSLVSTARYF; CDR3nt: TGTGCCAGCAGCTTAGTTTCGACAGCCAGGTATTTT
j_gene: TRBJ2-2; v_gene: TRBV6-2/TRBV6-3; d_gene: TRBD2; abundance: .; CDR3aa: CASSYHPASGSVTGELFF; CDR3nt: TGTGCCAGCAGTTACCACCCCGCTAGCGGGAGTGTCACCGGGGAGCTGTTTTTT
j_gene: TRBJ2-2; v_gene: TRBV7-3; d_gene: .; abundance: .; CDR3aa: CASSSAGNLDTGELFF; CDR3nt: TGTGCCAGCAGCTCCGCCGGGAATCTGGACACCGGGGAGCTGTTTTTT
j_gene: TRBJ1-6; v_gene: TRBV12-3/TRBV12-4; d_gene: .; abundance: many; CDR3aa: CASRLQGAPRPLHF; CDR3nt: TGTGCCAGCAGGCTACAGGGAGCACCTCGGCCCCTCCACTTT
j_gene: TRBJ2-2; v_gene: TRBV20-1; d_gene: TRBD2; abundance: few; CDR3aa: CSARVAGGNTGELFF; CDR3nt: TGCAGTGCTAGAGTAGCGGGAGGGAACACCGGGGAGCTGTTTTTT
j_gene: TRBJ1-1; v_gene: TRBV29-1; d_gene: .; abundance: many; CDR3aa: CSVVKSTEAFF; CDR3nt: TGCAGCGTTGTAAAGAGCACTGAAGCTTTCTTT
j_gene: TRBJ2-5; v_gene: TRBV10-3; d_gene: TRBD2; abundance: many; CDR3aa: CAISGGGRQETQYF; CDR3nt: TGTGCCATCAGTGGGGGGGGACGGCAAGAGACCCAGTACTTC
j_gene: TRBJ1-6; v_gene: TRBV6-5; d_gene: .; abundance: medium-sized; CDR3aa: CASSPRVFNSPLHF; CDR3nt: TGTGCCAGCAGTCCCAGGGTTTTCAATTCACCCCTCCACTTT
j_gene: TRBJ2-1; v_gene: TRBV7-2; d_gene: TRBD1; abundance: many; CDR3aa: CASSLGQGREQFF; CDR3nt: TGTGCCAGCAGCCTAGGACAGGGCCGGGAGCAGTTCTTC
j_gene: TRBJ2-2; v_gene: TRBV7-2; d_gene: TRBD2; abundance: many; CDR3aa: CASSSLKTSGLSRLFF; CDR3nt: TGTGCCAGCAGCTCACTCAAGACTAGCGGTTTAAGTCGGCTGTTTTTT
j_gene: TRBJ1-6; v_gene: TRBV9; d_gene: .; abundance: few; CDR3aa: CASSVDPGGSYNSPLHF; CDR3nt: TGTGCCAGCAGCGTAGATCCCGGGGGCTCCTATAATTCACCCCTCCACTTT
j_gene: TRBJ2-5; v_gene: TRBV7-9; d_gene: TRBD1; abundance: many; CDR3aa: CASSSGTGEETQYF; CDR3nt: TGTGCCAGCAGCTCAGGGACAGGGGAGGAGACCCAGTACTTC
j_gene: TRBJ2-1; v_gene: TRBV19; d_gene: .; abundance: .; CDR3aa: CASIAQSYNEQFF; CDR3nt: TGTGCCAGTATAGCGCAATCCTACAATGAGCAGTTCTTC
j_gene: TRBJ2-7; v_gene: TRBV5-1; d_gene: .; abundance: many; CDR3aa: CASSLGRDYHYEQYF; CDR3nt: TGCGCCAGCAGCTTGGGCAGAGACTACCACTACGAGCAGTACTTC
j_gene: TRBJ1-1; v_gene: TRBV12-3/TRBV12-4; d_gene: .; abundance: many; CDR3aa: CASREQGENTEAFF; CDR3nt: TGTGCCAGCAGAGAACAGGGCGAGAACACTGAAGCTTTCTTT
j_gene: TRBJ2-3; v_gene: TRBV9; d_gene: .; abundance: many; CDR3aa: CASSSTGEHTDTQYF; CDR3nt: TGTGCCAGCAGCTCGACCGGGGAGCACACAGATACGCAGTATTTT
j_gene: TRBJ2-3; v_gene: TRBV6-1; d_gene: TRBD2; abundance: many; CDR3aa: CASASGGATDTQYF; CDR3nt: TGTGCCAGCGCTAGCGGGGGGGCGACAGATACGCAGTATTTT
j_gene: TRBJ2-5; v_gene: TRBV3-1; d_gene: .; abundance: few; CDR3aa: CASSPGTQETQYF; CDR3nt: TGTGCCAGCAGCCCCGGGACCCAAGAGACCCAGTACTTC
j_gene: TRBJ2-2; v_gene: TRBV6-6; d_gene: TRBD1; abundance: few; CDR3aa: CASIPPHLRQGNTGELFF; CDR3nt: TGTGCCAGCATACCTCCACATCTACGACAGGGTAACACCGGGGAGCTGTTTTTT
j_gene: TRBJ1-1; v_gene: TRBV12-3/TRBV12-4; d_gene: .; abundance: many; CDR3aa: CASSPTPGRLNTEAFF; CDR3nt: TGTGCCAGCAGCCCCACACCGGGACGGCTGAACACTGAAGCTTTCTTT
j_gene: TRBJ1-1; v_gene: TRBV9; d_gene: .; abundance: few; CDR3aa: CASSQEDTEAFF; CDR3nt: TGTGCCAGCAGCCAAGAAGACACTGAAGCTTTCTTT
j_gene: TRBJ2-3; v_gene: TRBV24-1; d_gene: TRBD2; abundance: many; CDR3aa: CATGLGGSPVNTQYF; CDR3nt: TGTGCCACCGGCCTCGGCGGGAGTCCAGTAAATACGCAGTATTTT
j_gene: TRBJ1-1; v_gene: TRBV5-1; d_gene: TRBD1; abundance: few; CDR3aa: CASSSGGVAEAFF; CDR3nt: TGCGCCAGCAGCTCAGGGGGGGTCGCTGAAGCTTTCTTT
j_gene: TRBJ2-2; v_gene: TRBV20-1; d_gene: .; abundance: many; CDR3aa: CSASGRGGLNTGELFF; CDR3nt: TGCAGTGCTAGCGGGCGCGGGGGCCTAAACACCGGGGAGCTGTTTTTT
j_gene: TRBJ1-6; v_gene: TRBV13; d_gene: TRBD1; abundance: many; CDR3aa: CASSPRDRGGSPLHF; CDR3nt: TGTGCCAGCAGCCCCCGGGACAGGGGAGGTTCACCCCTCCACTTT
j_gene: TRBJ1-4; v_gene: TRBV20-1; d_gene: TRBD1; abundance: many; CDR3aa: CSATPGQGLEKLFF; CDR3nt: TGCAGTGCCACCCCGGGACAGGGACTAGAAAAACTGTTTTTT
j_gene: TRBJ1-6; v_gene: TRBV7-9; d_gene: .; abundance: few; CDR3aa: CASSLRAPGDNSPLHF; CDR3nt: TGTGCCAGCAGCTTAAGGGCTCCGGGGGATAATTCACCCCTCCACTTT
j_gene: TRBJ2-4; v_gene: TRBV6-2/TRBV6-3; d_gene: TRBD1; abundance: .; CDR3aa: CASSLWDRSVKNIQYF; CDR3nt: TGTGCCAGCAGTTTATGGGACAGGTCCGTCAAAAACATTCAGTACTTC